These T cell receptor beta chains were read from a single sample in a study of shared T cell receptors in the human thymus. Some clones are missing from TCRdb's copy, which holds only in-frame ones; the method was immunoSEQ multiplex PCR. The table shows under 450,000 clones, with more than 85% occurring only once. The sample was thymocytes. Receptors were obtained from a human donor. The CDR3 runs from the conserved cysteine through the conserved F or W. Each record gives: clone size, V gene, J gene, D gene, CDR3 DNA, CDR3 protein. D genes are given only for firm matches. Clone size, where shown, is once, few, many, or a class for clones that have expanded.

>NA|TRBV6-5|TRBJ2-3|NA
TGTGCCAGCAGTTCACAGGGCAACTTCACAGATACGCAGTATTTT
CASSSQGNFTDTQYF
>NA|TRBV19|TRBJ2-7|NA
TGTGCCAGTAGTATAACCGGGGACTACGAGCAGTACTTC
CASSITGDYEQYF
>NA|TRBV5-6|TRBJ2-3|TRBD2
TGTGCCAGCAGCGTGGGACTAGCTAAAGATACGCAGTATTTT
CASSVGLAKDTQYF
>NA|TRBV25-1|TRBJ1-6|NA
TGTGCCAGCAGTGAATTAGGAGGGGGAAATTCACCCCTCCACTTT
CASSELGGGNSPLHF
>NA|TRBV4-3|TRBJ2-3|TRBD2
TGCGCCAGCAGCCAACCCCCCCCAAGCTTGAGCGGGAGGTCAGATACGCAGTATTTT
CASSQPPPSLSGRSDTQYF
>NA|TRBV28|TRBJ1-4|NA
TGTGCCAGCTGGTCACCTCAGGGTAGTCGTGAAAAACTGTTTTTT
CASWSPQGSREKLFF
>once|TRBV16|TRBJ2-7|TRBD2
TGTGCCAGCAGCCCAAATCGACCTTTGAGGACTAGCGAACACTACGAGCAGTACTTC
CASSPNRPLRTSEHYEQYF
>NA|TRBV23-1|TRBJ2-2|TRBD1
TGCGCCAGCAAGAGAGGACAGGGGATAGGCACCGGGGAGCTGTTTTTT
CASKRGQGIGTGELFF
>NA|TRBV25-1|TRBJ2-1|NA
TGTGCCAGCAGTGAATTTGGGGGGGCTTCGTACAATGAGCAGTTCTTC
CASSEFGGASYNEQFF
>once|TRBV9|TRBJ1-2|NA
TGTGCCAGCAGCGTAATCTTATTGGACAGAAATAACTATGGCTACACCTTC
CASSVILLDRNNYGYTF
>NA|TRBV9|TRBJ2-3|TRBD2
TGTGCCAGCAGCGCGGGACTAGCGGGAGTCTCTAGCACAGATACGCAGTATTTT
CASSAGLAGVSSTDTQYF
>NA|TRBV5-4|TRBJ1-5|NA
TGTGCCAGCAGCTCCGACAGGAATCAGCCCCAGCATTTT
CASSSDRNQPQHF
>once|TRBV7-3|TRBJ2-3|TRBD2
TGTGCCAGCAGCAGAATAGCGGGAGGCCGGCGAGATACGCAGTATTTT
CASSRIAGGRRDTQYF
>once|TRBV27|TRBJ2-7|NA
TGTGCCAGCAGCCCAACCGGGACGGTAACCTACGAGCAGTACTTC
CASSPTGTVTYEQYF
>NA|TRBV29-1|TRBJ2-5|TRBD1
TGCAGCGTTGCCCTACAGGGGCTGGGGGAGACCCAGTACTTC
CSVALQGLGETQYF
>NA|TRBV6-7|TRBJ2-1|NA
TGTGCCAGCAAAAATAAAGGAGGGAATGAGCAGTTCTTC
CASKNKGGNEQFF
>NA|TRBV4-3|TRBJ2-1|NA
TGCGCCAGCAGCCAAGATTCCCGACAGCGGCGGTATGAGCAGTTCTTC
CASSQDSRQRRYEQFF
>NA|TRBV30|TRBJ1-2|NA
TGTGCCTGGAGTGTACATAAGGCTACGGAAGGCTATGGCTACACCTTC
CAWSVHKATEGYGYTF
>once|TRBV2|TRBJ2-7|TRBD1
TGTGCCAGCAGGGGGACAGGGAGCCTCTACGAGCAGTACTTC
CASRGTGSLYEQYF
>NA|TRBV5-1|TRBJ2-1|NA
TGCGCCAGCAGCCTGCTTTTGACTGAGCAGTTCTTC
CASSLLLTEQFF
>NA|TRBV7-9|TRBJ2-7|TRBD1
TGTGCCAGCAGCTTATACCGGACAGGGTATCTCTACGAGCAGTACTTC
CASSLYRTGYLYEQYF
>NA|TRBV6-1|TRBJ1-3|TRBD1
TGTGCCAGCAGCGAATTCGACAGGGGGACTGGAAACACCATATATTTT
CASSEFDRGTGNTIYF
>NA|TRBV25-1|TRBJ2-5|NA
TGTGCCAGCAGTGAGGCAGGGCCAGGAGAGACCCAGTACTTC
CASSEAGPGETQYF
>NA|TRBV28|TRBJ2-7|NA
TGTGCCAGCAGTTTAATTGTCCGAAGCTACGAGCAGTACTTC
CASSLIVRSYEQYF
>NA|TRBV7-9|TRBJ2-3|NA
TGTGCCAGCAGCTTAGTTCGGCTAGATAGCACAGATACGCAGTATTTT
CASSLVRLDSTDTQYF
>NA|TRBV27|TRBJ2-7|TRBD2
TGTGCCAGCAGTTTAGGGCTAGCGGAGGAGGGTTACGAGCAGTACTTC
CASSLGLAEEGYEQYF
>NA|TRBV28|TRBJ2-7|NA
TGTGCCAACCCGGGGGACGAGCAGTACTTC
CANPGDEQYF
>NA|TRBV27|TRBJ2-3|NA
TGTGCCAGCAGTTTATCGGACGGAGCTAGCACAGATACGCAGTATTTT
CASSLSDGASTDTQYF
>NA|TRBV19|TRBJ2-1|NA
TGTGCCAGTAGTACCTTCACAGGGATTAACGACAATGAGCAGTTCTTC
CASSTFTGINDNEQFF
>NA|TRBV19|TRBJ2-3|TRBD2
TGTGCCAGTAGTATACTGGCGGGAGGTCTCCCAGATACGCAGTATTTT
CASSILAGGLPDTQYF
>NA|TRBV27|TRBJ2-1|NA
TGTGCCAGCAGTTTATTTCCTAGCGATCATGAGCAGTTCTTC
CASSLFPSDHEQFF
>NA|TRBV12-5|TRBJ1-2|TRBD1
TGTGCTAGTGGTTTGGTACCCCGTGACAGGGAGGGACCCTATGGCTACACCTTC
CASGLVPRDREGPYGYTF
>once|TRBV28|TRBJ1-5|TRBD1
TGTGCCAGCAGCCCTCCTTGGTACAGGGGAGGCAATCAGCCCCAGCATTTT
CASSPPWYRGGNQPQHF
>NA|TRBV10-3|TRBJ2-7|TRBD2
TGTGCCACAGAGTCTAGCGGGACTCCCCACGAGCAGTACTTC
CATESSGTPHEQYF
>NA|TRBV14|TRBJ2-7|NA
TGTGCCAGCAGCCGTCGGGACACCTACGAGCAGTACTTC
CASSRRDTYEQYF
>NA|TRBV29-1|TRBJ2-7|NA
TGCAGCGTTGTAGGGGGGAACGAGCAGTACTTC
CSVVGGNEQYF
>NA|TRBV5-1|TRBJ2-3|TRBD2
TGCGCCAGCAGCTTGGTAGATAGCGGGAGGGGAACAGATACGCAGTATTTT
CASSLVDSGRGTDTQYF
>NA|TRBV4-2|TRBJ2-3|NA
TGTGCCAGCAGCCAGTCGGCGGGACCCCCCGCAGATACGCAGTATTTT
CASSQSAGPPADTQYF
>NA|TRBV2|TRBJ1-1|NA
TGTGCCAGCAGTGGCGAAGGGACGGTGAACACTGAAGCTTTCTTT
CASSGEGTVNTEAFF
>once|TRBV19|TRBJ2-1|TRBD2
TGTGCCAGTAGTAGGGCGGAGCGGGATCCCCCCTACAATGAGCAGTTCTTC
CASSRAERDPPYNEQFF
>NA|TRBV19|TRBJ2-7|NA
TGTGCCAGTAGTATAGAGGTCCATGGGTACGAGCAGTACTTC
CASSIEVHGYEQYF
>NA|TRBV7-9|TRBJ2-5|TRBD2
TGTGCCAGCAGGGACCCGGGACTAGCGAAAGAGACCCAGTACTTC
CASRDPGLAKETQYF
>NA|TRBV6-6|TRBJ1-2|TRBD1
TGTGCCAGCAGTTACTCGAGGGGGCAGGGCTACACCTTC
CASSYSRGQGYTF
>NA|TRBV7-6|TRBJ2-2|NA
TGTGCCAGCAGCTTAGCGCTACCCGACCACGACTTCACCGGGGAGCTGTTTTTT
CASSLALPDHDFTGELFF
>NA|TRBV7-3|TRBJ2-3|NA
TGTGCCAGCAGCCGGGGGCCCCCCACAGATACGCAGTATTTT
CASSRGPPTDTQYF
>few|TRBV18|TRBJ2-7|NA
TGTGCCAGCTCAGCATACAGGGAACACGAGCAGTACTTC
CASSAYREHEQYF
>NA|TRBV19|TRBJ2-2|NA
TGTGCCAGTAGCGTCCATAGGGGCCTGAACACCGGGGAGCTGTTTTTT
CASSVHRGLNTGELFF
>NA|TRBV4-3|TRBJ2-5|NA
TGCGCCAGCAGCCAGGGTAGCGAGCCCCAAGAGACCCAGTACTTC
CASSQGSEPQETQYF